The 26 T cell receptor beta chains below were found in one sample sequenced in a study of shared clonotypes between healthy human individuals. The assay was immunoSEQ multiplex PCR, and TCRdb's table has in-frame clones only and misses some. The profile shows about 980,000 clones, more than 75% of them singletons. The sample was memory CD4+ T cells sorted from blood. This sample's subset: CD45RA-negative fraction. These receptors were collected from a man aged 18 to 29 in good health.

The chain combines TRBV7-2 with TRBJ1-5, with a possible D match to TRBD1 (5 bases). V was shortened by 5 bases and J by 7 bases, with 15 bases between the two germline ends. Germline values: CDR1 SGHTA, CDR2 FQGNSA. The CDR3 has 14 residues. The CDR3 protein is CASSPYPGGQPQHF. DNA for the CDR3: TGTGCCAGCAGCCCCTACCCCGGGGGACAGCCCCAGCATTTT.

This chain joins TRBV28 and TRBJ1-2; TRBD1 matches at 7 bases. CDR3 length: 13 residues. Trimming removed 6 bases from V and 8 bases from J; junction bases left unmatched: 9. Germline CDR1 is MDHEN and CDR2 is SYDVKM. CDR3 region: CASSWGQFGGYTF. The CDR3 region has the DNA TGTGCCAGCAGCTGGGGACAGTTTGGCGGCTACACCTTC.

The chain combines TRBV5-1 with TRBJ1-1; D might be TRBD1 (5 bases). This CDR3 has 15 amino acids. Between the trimmed V and J ends, which lost 4 bases and 1 base, there was a span of 14 bases. From germline, CDR1 is SGHRS and CDR2 YFSETQ. CDR3 sequence (DNA): TGCGCCAGCAGCGCGGACCGGGGGAGGAACACTGAAGCTTTCTTT. Encoded protein: CASSADRGRNTEAFF. The full variable domain, in which reference TRBV5-1 and TRBJ1-1 provide the parts outside the CDR3, is KAGVTQTPRYLIKTRGQQVTLSCSPISGHRSVSWYQQTPGQGLQFLFEYFSETQRNKGNFPGRFSGRQFSNSRSEMNVSTLELGDSALYLCASSADRGRNTEAFFGQGTRLTVV.

The chain joins TRBV18 to TRBJ1-5, with TRBD1 as a possible D gene (6 bases). V dropped 6 bases and J dropped 4 bases, with 13 bases sitting between them. This CDR3 has 14 residues. CDR1 KGHSH and CDR2 LQKENI come from the germline V gene. CDR3 protein: CASSQGYTNQPQHF. CDR3 nucleotide sequence: TGTGCCAGCTCCCAGGGGTACACGAATCAGCCCCAGCATTTT.

On this clone itself: This specimen includes other DNA sequences encoding the same CDR3. The gene calls are TRBV6-5 and TRBJ1-6; D gene uncertain. V was trimmed by 6 bases and J by 10 bases, leaving 13 bases between them. The V gene's germline CDR1 is MNHEY and CDR2 SVGAGI. The CDR3 runs 13 residues. CDR3 bases: TGTGCCAGCAGCCCGGGGTACAACTCACCCCTCCACTTT. It codes for CASSPGYNSPLHF.

V usage is TRBV9 and J usage is TRBJ2-3, with TRBD2 matching 9 bases. This CDR3 spans 16 amino acids. Trimming removed 0 bases from V and 2 bases from J; junction bases left unmatched: 4. Germline CDR1 is SGDLS and CDR2 is YYNGEE. The CDR3 region is CASSVDAGGLTDTQYF. The CDR3 DNA follows: TGTGCCAGCAGCGTAGATGCGGGGGGGCTCACAGATACGCAGTATTTT.

The rearrangement uses TRBV18 and TRBJ2-5; the D gene is possibly TRBD2 (6 bases). The CDR3 runs to 14 residues. Trimming cost V 3 bases and J 1 base, with 9 bases left between them. The germline gives CDR1 KGHSH, CDR2 LQKENI. The CDR3 DNA sequence: TGTGCCAGCTCACCCGTCGGGGGCCAAGAGACCCAGTACTTC. It translates to CASSPVGGQETQYF.

This clone appeared many times. The chain uses TRBV30 and TRBJ1-2; D is perhaps TRBD1 (6 bases). The germline CDR1 and CDR2 sequences are GTSNPN and SVGIG (reference sequence). This CDR3 has 13 amino acids. CDR3: CLAGTRANYGYTF. CDR3 in DNA: TGTTTGGCAGGGACAAGGGCTAACTATGGCTACACCTTC.

This clone was seen only a few times. The rearrangement joins TRBV5-4 to TRBJ2-5; D is perhaps TRBD2 (6 bases). The end of the DNA aligns better with TRBJ2-7, so the J call may be wrong. This CDR3 region has 15 residues. CDR1 is SGHNT and CDR2 is YYREEE in the germline V gene (reference sequence). The CDR3, as DNA: TGTGCCAGCAGCTTGCTTAGTCCGGGAGCCTACGAGCAGTACTTC. Translated: CASSLLSPGAYEQYF.

This clone appeared a few times. The chain joins TRBV11-2 to TRBJ2-2; 9 bases align to TRBD2. CDR1 is SGHAT, CDR2 FQNNGV, per germline. V shed 5 bases and J 6 bases; nucleotides not matched to a gene: 7. This CDR3 has 15 amino acids. This CDR3 is CASSPVRTSAGELFF. In nucleotides, the CDR3 is TGTGCCAGCAGCCCAGTGAGGACTAGCGCCGGGGAGCTGTTTTTT.

As to this clone: The sample carries other DNA sequences with the same CDR3. The J gene is TRBJ1-2, the V gene TRBV5-1, with 9 bases that match TRBD1. V lost 5 bases to trimming and J lost 4 bases; unmatched junction nucleotides: 3. Germline V CDR1 and CDR2: SGHRS, YFSETQ. The CDR3 totals 13 residues. The CDR3 nucleotides are TGCGCCAGCAGTTCGGGACAGGGCTATGGCTACACCTTC. Translation: CASSSGQGYGYTF.

Concerning this clone: Other DNA sequences within the sample encode an identical CDR3. The V call is TRBV29-1, the J call TRBJ2-7, with 7 bases fitting TRBD1. This CDR3 spans 11 amino acids. The V segment lost 4 bases and the J segment 7 bases; nucleotides outside the gene matches: 4. Germline CDR1 SQVTM, CDR2 ANQGSEA. The CDR3 DNA reads as TGCAGCGTTGGGACAGGTGGGGAGCAGTACTTC. Protein sequence: CSVGTGGEQYF.

The chain uses TRBV18 and TRBJ2-5; 9 bases align to TRBD2. Germline lookup yields CDR1 KGHSH and CDR2 LQKENI. This CDR3 has 20 amino acids. V trimming: 1 base; J trimming: 3 bases; junction bases outside the gene matches: 18. The CDR3 reads CASSPRGVDFWASGEETQYF. Written as DNA, the CDR3 is TGTGCCAGCTCACCACGTGGGGTCGACTTCTGGGCTAGCGGGGAAGAGACCCAGTACTTC.

The chain has TRBV18 and TRBJ2-7; 14 bases are shared with TRBD2. The CDR3 extends over 16 amino acids. Germline V gene lookup returns CDR1 KGHSH and CDR2 LQKENI. The junction had 8 bases not matched to a gene; V was cut back by 4 bases and J by 6 bases. CDR3 sequence reads: CASSLSGLAGGGEQYF. The CDR3 DNA sequence: TGTGCCAGCTCACTTTCAGGACTAGCGGGAGGAGGCGAGCAGTACTTC.

About this clone: This same CDR3 is encoded by further DNA sequences in the sample. In DNA form, the CDR3 reads TGTGCCAGCTCCCCGAATAGCAATCAGCCCCAGCATTTT. It translates to CASSPNSNQPQHF. V is TRBV18 and J is TRBJ1-5; D unclear. Germline loops: CDR1 KGHSH, CDR2 LQKENI. V was shortened by 6 bases and J by 0 bases, with 6 bases between the two germline ends. CDR3 size: 13 residues.

The J gene is TRBJ1-6, the V gene TRBV28; TRBD1 matches at 7 bases. J gave up 7 bases and V 2 bases, and 5 bases lay outside the gene matches. This CDR3 region has 15 residues. Germline lookup yields CDR1 MDHEN and CDR2 SYDVKM. DNA of the CDR3: TGTGCCAGCAGTTTAACGACAGGGAGAAATTCACCCCTCCACTTT. Amino acids: CASSLTTGRNSPLHF. The variable domain in full, completed from reference TRBV28 and TRBJ1-6, reads DVKVTQSSRYLVKRTGEKVFLECVQDMDHENMFWYRQDPGLGLRLIYFSYDVKMKEKGDIPEGYSVSREKKERFSLILESASTNQTSMYLCASSLTTGRNSPLHFGNGTRLTVT.

The chain recombines TRBV5-1 with TRBJ2-7; tentative D call: TRBD1 (6 bases). The CDR3 has 13 residues. V was shortened by 5 bases and J by 2 bases, with 11 bases between the two germline ends. CDR1 is SGHRS, CDR2 YFSETQ, per germline. The CDR3 sequence: CASSLQGAYEQYF. CDR3 in DNA: TGCGCCAGCAGTCTACAGGGAGCCTACGAGCAGTACTTC.

The rearrangement joins TRBV11-2 to TRBJ1-5; D unclear. The CDR3 has 14 residues. The V and J ends lost 1 base and 4 bases respectively, with 8 bases between them. Germline loops: CDR1 SGHAT, CDR2 FQNNGV. CDR3 protein: CASSLGVGNQPQHF. The CDR3 DNA reads TGTGCCAGCAGCTTAGGTGTAGGAAATCAGCCCCAGCATTTT.

This clone was picked up a small number of times. V is TRBV7-2 and J is TRBJ2-7, with 11 bases that match TRBD1. From germline, CDR1 is SGHTA and CDR2 FQGNSA. The CDR3 is 15 residues long. The junction had 6 bases not matched to a gene; V was cut back by 4 bases and J by 4 bases. CDR3 DNA: TGTGCCAGCAGCTCTTACGGGACAGGGGGGTACGAGCAGTACTTC. Its translation: CASSSYGTGGYEQYF. The complete variable domain, with remaining parts taken from reference TRBV7-2 and TRBJ2-7, reads GAGVSQSPSNKVTEKGKDVELRCDPISGHTALYWYRQSLGQGLEFLIYFQGNSAPDKSGLPSDRFSAERTGGSVSTLTIQRTQQEDSAVYLCASSSYGTGGYEQYFGPGTRLTVT.

The rearrangement joins TRBV9 to TRBJ2-6, with no clear D. With 4 bases removed from V and 0 bases from J, the gap between germline ends came to 11 bases. Germline CDR1 and CDR2: SGDLS and YYNGEE. This CDR3 has 16 amino acids. The CDR3 is CASSPTRSSGANVLTF. CDR3 nucleotide sequence: TGTGCCAGCAGCCCAACAAGGAGCTCTGGGGCCAACGTCCTGACTTTC.

The V call is TRBV12-5, the J call TRBJ2-3, with D perhaps TRBD1 (5 bases). This CDR3 has 16 residues. The V gene's germline CDR1 is LGHNT and CDR2 FRNRAP. V dropped 0 bases and J dropped 2 bases, with 12 bases sitting between them. The CDR3 DNA reads TGTGCTAGTGGTTTGGTACTGGGGCAAATCACAGATACGCAGTATTTT. Its protein is CASGLVLGQITDTQYF.

There are many counts of this clone. This chain uses TRBV5-1 with TRBJ2-2, with D unclear. The CDR3 contains 15 residues. V was clipped by 0 bases and J by 1 base, with 7 bases between them. Germline lookup yields CDR1 SGHRS and CDR2 YFSETQ. Here the CDR3 DNA reads TGCGCCAGCAGCTTGGGATCTCAGAACACCGGGGAGCTGTTTTTT. Its translation is CASSLGSQNTGELFF.

This clone appeared once. This chain connects TRBV6-1 to TRBJ1-2; the D gene is possibly TRBD1 (6 bases). The germline CDR1 and CDR2 sequences are MNHNS and SASEGT. The CDR3 consists of 15 residues. The V and J ends lost 7 bases and 2 bases respectively, with 17 bases between them. The CDR3 region is CASTSRGGQNYGYTF. As DNA, the CDR3 is TGTGCCAGCACCTCCCGAGGAGGACAGAACTATGGCTACACCTTC.

The chain links TRBV19 to TRBJ1-1, with no clear D. The CDR3 contains 13 residues. CDR1 is LNHDA and CDR2 is SQIVND in the germline V gene (reference sequence). Trimming removed 2 bases at V and 0 bases at J, with 4 bases between. The CDR3 nucleotides read TGTGCCAGTAGTATACGGTTGAACACTGAAGCTTTCTTT. Amino acids: CASSIRLNTEAFF. The whole variable domain, remainder taken from reference TRBV19 and TRBJ1-1, is DGGITQSPKYLFRKEGQNVTLSCEQNLNHDAMYWYRQDPGQGLRLIYYSQIVNDFQKGDIAEGYSVSREKKESFPLTVTSAQKNPTAFYLCASSIRLNTEAFFGQGTRLTVV.

J is TRBJ2-5 and V is TRBV28, with D possibly TRBD1 on 5 matching bases. Trimming stripped 5 bases from V and 1 base from J, with 11 bases between. The CDR3 loop spans 14 amino acids. Germline V lookup: CDR1 MDHEN, CDR2 SYDVKM. CDR3 region: CASSIGHSQETQYF. The CDR3 DNA reads as TGTGCCAGCAGTATAGGACATTCCCAAGAGACCCAGTACTTC.

The gene calls are TRBV4-1 and TRBJ1-3; tentatively, D is TRBD1 (5 bases). In germline, CDR1 is MGHRA, CDR2 YSYEKL. Trimming stripped 4 bases from V and 8 bases from J, with 18 bases between. CDR3 length: 15 amino acids. The CDR3 spells CASSPQPILGDTIYF. CDR3 DNA: TGCGCCAGCAGCCCCCAACCGATCTTAGGGGACACCATATATTTT.